These T cell receptor beta chains were read from a single sample in a study of blood T cell repertoires in COVID-19. Sequencing was performed with immunoSEQ multiplex PCR; in TCRdb, only in-frame clones are kept and a portion is missing. The repertoire holds around 260,000 clones, with 86% as singletons. The specimen sequenced was peripheral blood. The receptors stem from a woman in her twenties or thirties with active or convalescent COVID-19. Each CDR3 is given with its conserved first and last residue. D genes are given only for firm matches. The size entry is marked missing in some rows and otherwise reads once, few, many or a size class.

TRBV7-8	.	.	TRBJ2-3	TGTGCCAGCAGCTTGACTAGTTTTCCAGATACGCAGTATTTT	CASSLTSFPDTQYF
TRBV3-1/TRBV3-2	TRBD1	.	TRBJ2-3	TGTGCCAGCAGCCAACTCAGACAGGGGCCAGATACGCAGTATTTT	CASSQLRQGPDTQYF
TRBV19	.	.	TRBJ2-1	TGTGCCAGTAGTATGGGGTCGGGGTACAATGAGCAGTTCTTC	CASSMGSGYNEQFF
TRBV7-2	.	.	TRBJ1-3	TGTGCCAGCAGCTCAGGACAGCCCGGAAACACCATATATTTT	CASSSGQPGNTIYF
TRBV6-5	TRBD2	.	TRBJ2-1	TGTGCCAGCAGTTACTCTCGCGGGGGTTCCTACAATGAGCAGTTCTTC	CASSYSRGGSYNEQFF
TRBV11-3	TRBD1	.	TRBJ1-1	TGTGCCAGCAGCCTAGGGGGCTCGAACACTGAAGCTTTCTTT	CASSLGGSNTEAFF
TRBV2	TRBD1	.	TRBJ2-4	TGTGCCAGCCAGACAGGGGTTAAAAACATTCAGTACTTC	CASQTGVKNIQYF
TRBV7-9	.	.	TRBJ2-2	TGTGCCAGCAGCATCGGGGGGAACACCGGGGAGCTGTTTTTT	CASSIGGNTGELFF
TRBV2	.	.	TRBJ1-1	TGTGCCAGCAGGGCCTCAGGGAACACTGAAGCTTTCTTT	CASRASGNTEAFF
TRBV3-1/TRBV3-2	.	once	TRBJ2-5	TGTGCCAGCAGCCAGATACGGGGGAGTCAAGAGACCCAGTACTTC	CASSQIRGSQETQYF
TRBV15	.	once	TRBJ2-6	TGTGCCACCAGCAGAGGCCAAATCAGGGGCTCTGGGGCCAACGTCCTGACTTTC	CATSRGQIRGSGANVLTF
TRBV19	TRBD1	.	TRBJ1-4	TGTGCCAGCTCTGGTACAGGGGGTGCTAATGAAAAACTGTTTTTT	CASSGTGGANEKLFF
TRBV5-1	.	.	TRBJ2-7	TGCGCCAGCAGCTTGGGGGGGCACTACGAGCAGTACTTC	CASSLGGHYEQYF
TRBV29-1	TRBD2	.	TRBJ2-2	TGCAGCGTTGACGTAGCGGGGGGGAACACCGGGGAGCTGTTTTTT	CSVDVAGGNTGELFF
TRBV29-1	.	.	TRBJ1-2	TGCAGCGCGGAGGAAATAAGGGGGTATGGCTACACCTTC	CSAEEIRGYGYTF
TRBV6-5	TRBD1	once	TRBJ1-1	TGTGCCAGCAGCTCACACGGGACAGGGGGGGAGATAGCTTTCTTT	CASSSHGTGGEIAFF
TRBV3-1/TRBV3-2	.	.	TRBJ1-3	TGTGCCAGCAGCCAAGATACGGTCTCTGGAAACACCATATATTTT	CASSQDTVSGNTIYF
TRBV19	.	.	TRBJ1-1	TGTGCCAGTAGGTATCAGGGGAACACTGAAGCTTTCTTT	CASRYQGNTEAFF
TRBV5-6	.	.	TRBJ1-2	TGTGCCAGCCTGGGCAGCTATGGCTACACCTTC	CASLGSYGYTF
TRBV19	.	.	TRBJ2-2	TGTGCCAGTAGACTAGCTGGGGTCCCCGGGGAGCTGTTTTTT	CASRLAGVPGELFF
TRBV4-1	TRBD2	.	TRBJ2-1	TGCGCCAGCACTTTACTAGCGGGGGGAAACAATGAGCAGTTCTTC	CASTLLAGGNNEQFF
TRBV9	.	once	TRBJ1-1	TGTGCCAGCAGCGTAGCTCGTGAGACAGAAGCTTTCTTT	CASSVARETEAFF
TRBV28	TRBD1	.	TRBJ2-4	TGTGCCAGCAGTTCCCCGACAGGGGGCAAAAACATTCAGTACTTC	CASSSPTGGKNIQYF
TRBV5-1	.	.	TRBJ1-1	TGCGCCAGCAGCATCGGGACACCACAGAACACTGAAGCTTTCTTT	CASSIGTPQNTEAFF
TRBV19	TRBD1	.	TRBJ2-7	TGTGCCAGTAGCCTTCGCCCGGGACAGGGGTTTGAGCAGTACTTC	CASSLRPGQGFEQYF
TRBV9	.	.	TRBJ1-1	TGTGCCAGCAGCGTAGGTACAGGGAAGGGGTCTGAAGCTTTCTTT	CASSVGTGKGSEAFF
TRBV6-5	TRBD1	.	TRBJ1-1	TGTGCCAGCTGCCAGAGGGGGCCCCCGCGAGCTTTCTTT	CASCQRGPPRAFF
TRBV19	.	.	TRBJ1-5	TGTGCCAGTAGGGGCCCCCATCGGGGGCCCCAGCATTTT	CASRGPHRGPQHF
TRBV18	TRBD2	.	TRBJ2-4	TGTGCCAGCTCACCTGGGGGGGGAAACATTCAGTACTTC	CASSPGGGNIQYF
TRBV30	.	.	TRBJ2-4	TGTGCCTGGAGTGTAAGCCTAGCGAACATTCAGTACTTC	CAWSVSLANIQYF
TRBV4-1	TRBD1	.	TRBJ1-4	TGCGCCAGCAGCCAACCCGACAGGGGGGGTGCAAAACTGTTTTTT	CASSQPDRGGAKLFF
TRBV6-2/TRBV6-3	.	.	TRBJ2-5	TGTGCCAGCAGTCACGGGACTGATTTACAAGAGACCCAGTACTTC	CASSHGTDLQETQYF